The rows below give T cell receptor beta chains drawn from one sample of a study of pediatric ulcerative colitis. Only in-frame clones appear in the TCRdb table, and some are missing; sequencing was by immunoSEQ multiplex PCR. The sample consists of around 22,000 clones, approximately 74% of them appearing once. Sequencing was performed on gut tissue. All receptors come from a boy between 10 and 17 years old with severe ulcerative colitis. The conserved cysteine and the conserved F or W are not part of the CDR3 here. Expanded clones are given a class, and other clones once, few, many or no size at all.

CDR3aa | j_gene | v_gene | abundance
ASSAPGETQY | TRBJ2-5 | TRBV10-1 | .
ASSFSLGDEQY | TRBJ2-7 | TRBV7-9 | .
AISERIDYGTGVSYEQY | TRBJ2-7 | TRBV10-3 | .
ASSGDSGLEAGELF | TRBJ2-2 | TRBV6-1 | .
ASSEPEAGSNQPQH | TRBJ1-5 | TRBV10-1 | .
ASSQERAIEKLF | TRBJ1-4 | TRBV4-1 | few
ASSWGRASTDTQY | TRBJ2-3 | TRBV5-5 | once
AWLRDPNYT | TRBJ1-2 | TRBV30 | .
ASSRNGRNNQPQH | TRBJ1-5 | TRBV5-5 | .
AWRVEGSGNSPLH | TRBJ1-6 | TRBV30 | .
ASSARGGEQY | TRBJ2-7 | TRBV28 | few
ASIHERDTDTQY | TRBJ2-3 | TRBV6-1 | .
ASSSPGGGEEAEAF | TRBJ1-1 | TRBV7-8 | .
AGGKGYT | TRBJ1-2 | TRBV7-2 | .
ASSPRTGGLENQPQH | TRBJ1-5 | TRBV7-2 | .
ASSPRTGSINEQY | TRBJ2-7 | TRBV18 | .
ASSLDRRANYGYT | TRBJ1-2 | TRBV6-1 | .
ASSLVAGVVDEQF | TRBJ2-1 | TRBV5-1 | .
ASSLVAGRTNEKLF | TRBJ1-4 | TRBV7-2 | .
ASSQAQRGDEQF | TRBJ2-1 | TRBV4-1 | .
ASSASGAQMRQF | TRBJ2-1 | TRBV2 | .
ASQPGGARSPLH | TRBJ1-6 | TRBV2 | .
ASTLAGIGSNEKLF | TRBJ1-4 | TRBV5-6 | .
SVQDTGELF | TRBJ2-2 | TRBV29-1 | few
ASSTSGGWEQY | TRBJ2-7 | TRBV6-6 | medium-sized
ASSFRLAHNEQF | TRBJ2-1 | TRBV6-6 | .
SVGATVAGELF | TRBJ2-2 | TRBV29-1 | once
ASSSSTGYYEQY | TRBJ2-7 | TRBV19 | .
ASSFEGEYNSPLH | TRBJ1-6 | TRBV7-9 | .
ASGSNPDSKAF | TRBJ1-1 | TRBV12-5 | few
ASTLLVRAKNIQY | TRBJ2-4 | TRBV5-5 | .
AWSPSSPDEQY | TRBJ2-7 | TRBV30 | .
ASSFRGQGLYGYT | TRBJ1-2 | TRBV4-1 | .
ASSPKVNGYT | TRBJ1-2 | TRBV6-5 | .
AWSRTANTGELF | TRBJ2-2 | TRBV30 | .
ASSLSLGKPTGELF | TRBJ2-2 | TRBV5-4 | .
ASKETGGAYNEQF | TRBJ2-1 | TRBV2 | .
SVEGLMNTEAF | TRBJ1-1 | TRBV29-1 | .
ASSLAEGFGKLF | TRBJ1-4 | TRBV5-1 | .
ASSFQAEKETQY | TRBJ2-5 | TRBV5-1 | .
ASTFLGNTEAF | TRBJ1-1 | TRBV19 | .
SARDSGGQF | TRBJ2-1 | TRBV20-1 | .
ASSAAGSTGELF | TRBJ2-2 | TRBV11-1 | .
ASSQGGGAPGLAF | TRBJ1-1 | TRBV10-1 | once
ASSLGGSGNTIY | TRBJ1-3 | TRBV9 | .
ASSPRWEFLTDTQY | TRBJ2-3 | TRBV4-3 | few
ASSFGLAGYNEQF | TRBJ2-1 | TRBV5-6 | few
ASSPGRLNTEAF | TRBJ1-1 | TRBV18 | .
ASTKIGDRPYEQY | TRBJ2-7 | TRBV6-1 | .
ASLSMPETDTQY | TRBJ2-3 | TRBV18 | few
ARSGRDPRRRTQY | TRBJ2-5 | TRBV5-3 | .
ASSLAGRGRKYGYT | TRBJ1-2 | TRBV5-6 | .
ASSRRVTEAF | TRBJ1-1 | TRBV5-8 | few